This entry lists 10 T cell receptor beta chains sequenced from one sample in a study of blood T cell repertoires in COVID-19. TCRdb keeps only in-frame clones here, not all; method: immunoSEQ multiplex PCR. The data hold almost 200,000 clones, with over 80% observed a single time. Sequencing was carried out using peripheral blood. These receptors all come from a man aged 60-69 years with COVID-19, enrolled during active disease.

The genes are TRBV15 and TRBJ1-2; TRBD1 aligns across 7 bases. Trimming cost V 3 bases and J 0 bases; bases outside gene matches: 4. The CDR3 has 15 residues. Germline CDR1 reads LNHNV; CDR2 reads YYDKDF (reference sequence). DNA of the CDR3: TGTGCCACCAGCAGGGGGGGACAGTCTAACTATGGCTACACCTTC. Translating it yields CATSRGGQSNYGYTF.

V is TRBV11-2 and J is TRBJ2-5, with 8 bases lining up with TRBD1. This CDR3 has 14 amino acids. The V segment lost 3 bases and the J segment 3 bases; nucleotides outside the gene matches: 3. Per germline, CDR1 SGHAT and CDR2 FQNNGV. CDR3 in amino acids: CASSFPDREETQYF. CDR3 DNA: TGTGCCAGCAGCTTTCCGGACAGGGAAGAGACCCAGTACTTC. The full variable domain, completed using reference TRBV11-2 and TRBJ2-5, is EAGVAQSPRYKIIEKRQSVAFWCNPISGHATLYWYQQILGQGPKLLIQFQNNGVVDDSQLPKDRFSAERLKGVDSTLKIQPAKLEDSAVYLCASSFPDREETQYFGPGTRLLVL.

The chain has TRBV18 and TRBJ1-1, with TRBD1 matching 9 bases. This CDR3 has 12 amino acids. V lost 3 bases and J lost 10; bases outside the gene matches: 3. Germline lookup yields CDR1 KGHSH and CDR2 LQKENI. The chain's CDR3 is CASSPGQGAAFF. In nucleotides, the CDR3 is TGTGCCAGCTCACCGGGACAGGGCGCAGCTTTCTTT. Supplemented by reference TRBV18 and TRBJ1-1, the full variable domain reads NAGVMQNPRHLVRRRGQEARLRCSPMKGHSHVYWYRQLPEEGLKFMVYLQKENIIDESGMPKERFSAEFPKEGPSILRIQQVVRGDSAAYFCASSPGQGAAFFGQGTRLTVV.

In DNA form, the CDR3 reads TGTGCCAGCAGCATTGGGACAGCAAACACTGAAGCTTTCTTT. Translating it yields CASSIGTANTEAFF. This rearrangement joins TRBV7-8 to TRBJ1-1, with 7 bases aligning to TRBD1. The germline CDR1 and CDR2 sequences are SGHVS and FQNEAQ. This CDR3 has 14 amino acids. Trimming at V came to 5 bases and at J to 2 bases, leaving 5 bases not matched to a gene.

This clone appeared a few times. The rearrangement links TRBV6-4 to TRBJ2-3; no reliable D call. The length of the CDR3 is 13 residues. Trimming stripped 4 bases from V and 0 bases from J, with 5 bases between. From germline, CDR1 is MRHNA and CDR2 SNTAGT. This chain's CDR3 is CASSARSTDTQYF. CDR3 DNA: TGTGCCAGCAGTGCCAGGAGCACAGATACGCAGTATTTT.

This clone was recorded a few times. The chain has TRBV18 and TRBJ1-1, with 8 bases aligning to TRBD1. Germline V gene lookup returns CDR1 KGHSH and CDR2 LQKENI. The trim removed 4 bases at V and 7 bases at J, leaving 14 bases unmatched. The CDR3 covers 16 residues. The chain's CDR3 is CASSQEDAGTGIEAFF. CDR3 nucleotides: TGTGCCAGCTCACAAGAAGATGCCGGGACAGGTATTGAAGCTTTCTTT.

The chain is built from TRBV7-8 and TRBJ2-2; 8 positions agree with TRBD2. Germline V gives CDR1 SGHVS, CDR2 FQNEAQ. The CDR3 is made up of 16 amino acids. The ends lost 1 base at V and 6 bases at J; junction bases unmatched: 7. The CDR3 DNA reads TGTGCCAGCAGCTTAGGGGGTAGCGGGAAGGCCGGGGAGCTGTTTTTT. It is translated as CASSLGGSGKAGELFF.

The chain joins TRBV2 to TRBJ1-2, with D uncertain. Germline-derived CDR1 and CDR2 are SNHLY and FYNNEI. V shed 5 bases and J shed 8 bases, with 9 bases lying between them. This CDR3 spans 11 amino acids. CDR3 in DNA: TGTGCCAGCAGTCTCCCTATGGGCTACACCTTC. Protein: CASSLPMGYTF. Using reference TRBV2 and TRBJ1-2 for the parts outside the CDR3, the full variable domain is EPEVTQTPSHQVTQMGQEVILRCVPISNHLYFYWYRQILGQKVEFLVSFYNNEISEKSEIFDDQFSVERPDGSNFTLKIRSTKLEDSAMYFCASSLPMGYTFGSGTRLTVV.

The chain uses TRBV3-1 (or the pseudogene TRBV3-2) and TRBJ2-5; 8 bases are shared with TRBD1. This CDR3 comprises 15 residues. Germline V gene sequence: CDR1 LGHDT, CDR2 YNNKEL (reference sequence). With 1 base clipped from V and 2 bases from J, the junction kept 3 bases outside the gene matches. DNA of the CDR3: TGTGCCAGCAGCCAAGGACAGGGGCCTCAAGAGACCCAGTACTTC. Translating it yields CASSQGQGPQETQYF.

V and J are TRBV7-9 and TRBJ1-2; 9 bases line up with TRBD1. V was clipped by 4 bases and J by 7 bases; unmatched bases: 13. This CDR3 is 16 amino acids long. Germline V gene lookup returns CDR1 SEHNR and CDR2 FQNEAQ (reference sequence). The CDR3 nucleotides read TGTGCCAGCAGCTCCGCGGGATTGGACAGGGGAGGTGGCTACACCTTC. Translating it yields CASSSAGLDRGGGYTF.